This entry lists 11 T cell receptor beta chains sequenced from one sample in a study of blood T cell repertoires in COVID-19. TCRdb's table, derived via immunoSEQ multiplex PCR, lists solely in-frame clones and lacks some. This table has around 200,000 clones, about 85% appearing once. Sequenced: PBMCs or T cells enriched from blood (not recorded which). All receptors derive from a man aged 40-50 years who had recovered from COVID-19.

The gene calls are TRBV19 and TRBJ1-3; D uncertain. The V end lost 0 bases, the J end lost 5 bases, and 11 bases lay between the germline ends. CDR3 length: 15 residues. Germline lookup yields CDR1 LNHDA and CDR2 SQIVND (reference sequence). CDR3 bases: TGTGCCAGTAGTATAGACGTCGCCTACCGAAACACCATATATTTT. Amino acids: CASSIDVAYRNTIYF.

V gene TRBV5-1 combines with J gene TRBJ1-4; D gene ambiguous. V lost 2 bases, J lost 6 bases, and 14 bases lay in between. CDR3 length: 15 amino acids. Looked up from germline, CDR1 is SGHRS and CDR2 is YFSETQ. CDR3 coding DNA: TGCGCCAGCAGCTTTAGGGAGTCGGCAGATGAAAAACTGTTTTTT. It encodes CASSFRESADEKLFF.

In this sample, this clone turned up once. V and J are TRBV28 and TRBJ1-1, with D unclear. CDR1 is MDHEN and CDR2 is SYDVKM in the germline V gene. V gave up 2 bases and J gave up 0 bases, with 16 bases separating them. The CDR3 covers 17 residues. CDR3 region: CASSLRKGGELNTEAFF. The CDR3 region has the DNA TGTGCCAGCAGTTTACGGAAGGGAGGAGAGCTGAACACTGAAGCTTTCTTT. Full variable domain (rest looked up from reference TRBV28 and TRBJ1-1): DVKVTQSSRYLVKRTGEKVFLECVQDMDHENMFWYRQDPGLGLRLIYFSYDVKMKEKGDIPEGYSVSREKKERFSLILESASTNQTSMYLCASSLRKGGELNTEAFFGQGTRLTVV.

The CDR3 DNA sequence: TGTGCCAGCAGCCAAGTACAGCTGGGGAACACTGAAGCTTTCTTT. Translation gives CASSQVQLGNTEAFF. The rearrangement joins TRBV14 to TRBJ1-1; no definite D call. The CDR3 is made up of 15 amino acids. V lost 1 base to trimming and J lost 1 base, with 10 bases between them. Germline V gene data show CDR1 as SGHDN and CDR2 as FVKESK.

The V call is TRBV2, the J call TRBJ1-1, with 8 bases aligning to TRBD1. CDR1 SNHLY and CDR2 FYNNEI come from the germline V gene. The CDR3 is 12 amino acids. After removal of 8 bases from V and 4 bases from J, the junction contained 3 bases not matched to a gene. The CDR3 region has the DNA TGTGCCAGCGGGACAGGAATCACTGAAGCTTTCTTT. This sequence encodes CASGTGITEAFF.

Only one count was recorded for this clone. The rearrangement links TRBV12-5 to TRBJ2-7; 7 bases align to TRBD1. Trimming removed 6 bases from V and 5 bases from J; junction bases left unmatched: 10. Germline V gene sequence: CDR1 LGHNT, CDR2 FRNRAP. This CDR3 is built from 14 residues. CDR3 amino acids: CASGLVTGAHEQYF. The CDR3 DNA reads as TGTGCTAGTGGCCTCGTTACAGGGGCCCACGAGCAGTACTTC. Together with reference TRBV12-5 and TRBJ2-7, the CDR3 gives the full variable domain: DARVTQTPRHKVTEMGQEVTMRCQPILGHNTVFWYRQTMMQGLELLAYFRNRAPLDDSGMPKDRFSAEMPDATLATLKIQPSEPRDSAVYFCASGLVTGAHEQYFGPGTRLTVT.

The J gene is TRBJ2-2, the V gene TRBV25-1; D possibly corresponds to TRBD1 (6 bases). This CDR3 is built from 12 residues. Germline V gene lookup returns CDR1 MGHDK and CDR2 SYGVNS. Trimming removed 8 bases from V and 4 bases from J, with 8 bases in between. The CDR3 DNA reads TGTGCCAGCGGACAGTTCACCGGGGAGCTGTTTTTT. It codes for CASGQFTGELFF.

The chain's CDR3 is CASSVETGGFTQYF. CDR3 nucleotide sequence: TGTGCCAGCAGCGTTGAAACAGGGGGATTTACCCAGTACTTC. The chain recombines TRBV9 with TRBJ2-5; 8 bases fit TRBD1. The length of the CDR3 is 14 residues. Germline trimming cut 2 bases from V and 8 bases from J; bases unmatched to any gene: 8. Germline lookup yields CDR1 SGDLS and CDR2 YYNGEE.

The chain links TRBV10-3 to TRBJ1-2; a weak D match, TRBD1 (5 bases). V was pared by 6 bases and J by 5 bases, with 16 bases between. The CDR3 covers 14 residues. Germline V gene data show CDR1 as ENHRY and CDR2 as SYGVKD. CDR3 DNA: TGTGCCATCAGCTTAGACAGAATTTCATATGGCTACACCTTC. It specifies CAISLDRISYGYTF.

This rearrangement joins TRBV9 to TRBJ1-1; 7 positions match TRBD1. Germline CDR1 SGDLS, CDR2 YYNGEE. This CDR3 is built from 15 residues. J gave up 1 base and V 3 bases, and 6 bases lay outside the gene matches. The CDR3: CASSARTGQNTEAFF. The CDR3, as DNA: TGTGCCAGCAGCGCCCGGACAGGCCAGAACACTGAAGCTTTCTTT.

V and J are TRBV2 and TRBJ1-5; TRBD1 aligns across 7 bases. V lost 4 bases to trimming and J lost 3 bases; unmatched junction nucleotides: 9. This CDR3 is built from 16 residues. Germline V lookup: CDR1 SNHLY, CDR2 FYNNEI. The CDR3 DNA is TGTGCCAGCAGTGGGGGACAGATAAGTAACAATCAGCCCCAGCATTTT. This gives the protein CASSGGQISNNQPQHF.